This T cell receptor (beta chain) comes out of a study of T cell repertoires in cytomegalovirus infection. Study as a whole: Alongside well-studied HLA-B-restricted CMV epitopes, recently identified HLA-C-restricted CMV epitopes were also used.

A few counts support this clonotype. The antigen is not known. V was trimmed by 5 bases and J by 0 bases, leaving 14 bases between them. The CDR3 has 16 residues. Looked up from germline, CDR1 is SGHTA and CDR2 is FQGNSA. TCRdb redid the calling of the reads with MiXCR, one entry per CDR3 protein. Of 450,000 to 550,000 distinct CDR3 sequences listed, about 42% are singletons. Material: cultured PBMCs, obtained from culture after CMV antigen stimulation. This sequence was found in a human donor in good health (CMV status not recorded). Some clones in this sample may be carry-over from other donors' samples. The chain joins TRBV7-2 to TRBJ2-1; D uncertain. CDR3 sequence: CASSPLGHRSYNEQFF. CDR3 nucleotides: TGTGCCAGCAGCCCTCTTGGTCACCGCTCCTACAATGAGCAGTTCTTC. The whole variable domain, filled in from reference TRBV7-2 and TRBJ2-1, reads GAGVSQSPSNKVTEKGKDVELRCDPISGHTALYWYRQSLGQGLEFLIYFQGNSAPDKSGLPSDRFSAERTGGSVSTLTIQRTQQEDSAVYLCASSPLGHRSYNEQFFGPGTRLTVL.